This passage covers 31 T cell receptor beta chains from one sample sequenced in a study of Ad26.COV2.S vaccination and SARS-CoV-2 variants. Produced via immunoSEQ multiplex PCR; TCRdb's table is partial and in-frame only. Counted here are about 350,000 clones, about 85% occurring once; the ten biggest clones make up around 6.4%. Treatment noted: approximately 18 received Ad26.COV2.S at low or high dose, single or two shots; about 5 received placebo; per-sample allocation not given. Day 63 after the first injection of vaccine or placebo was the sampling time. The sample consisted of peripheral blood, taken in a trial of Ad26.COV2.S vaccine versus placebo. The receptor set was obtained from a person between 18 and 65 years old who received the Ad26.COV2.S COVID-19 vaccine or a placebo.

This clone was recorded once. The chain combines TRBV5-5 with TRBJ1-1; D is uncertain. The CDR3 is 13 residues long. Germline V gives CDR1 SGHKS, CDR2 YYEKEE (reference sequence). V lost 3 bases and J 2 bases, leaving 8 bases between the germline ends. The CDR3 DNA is TGTGCCAGCAGCTCGGTAGGTAACACTGAAGCTTTCTTT. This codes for CASSSVGNTEAFF. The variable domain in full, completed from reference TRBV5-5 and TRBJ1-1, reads DAGVTQSPTHLIKTRGQQVTLRCSPISGHKSVSWYQQVLGQGPQFIFQYYEKEERGRGNFPDRFSARQFPNYSSELNVNALLLGDSALYLCASSSVGNTEAFFGQGTRLTVV.

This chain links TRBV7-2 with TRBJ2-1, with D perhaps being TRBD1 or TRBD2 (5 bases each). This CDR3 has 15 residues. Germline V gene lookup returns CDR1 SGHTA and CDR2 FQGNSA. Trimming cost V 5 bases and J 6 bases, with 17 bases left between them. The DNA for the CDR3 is TGTGCCAGCAGCAACCGGGACCTCCTCCGCAATGAGCAGTTCTTC. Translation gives CASSNRDLLRNEQFF.

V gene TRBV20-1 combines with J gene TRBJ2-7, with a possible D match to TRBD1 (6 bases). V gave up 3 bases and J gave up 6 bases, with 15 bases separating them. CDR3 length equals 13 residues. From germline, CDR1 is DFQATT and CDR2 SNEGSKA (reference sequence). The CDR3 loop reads CSASLGARGEQYF. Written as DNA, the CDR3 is TGCAGTGCTAGTTTAGGGGCCAGGGGCGAGCAGTACTTC.

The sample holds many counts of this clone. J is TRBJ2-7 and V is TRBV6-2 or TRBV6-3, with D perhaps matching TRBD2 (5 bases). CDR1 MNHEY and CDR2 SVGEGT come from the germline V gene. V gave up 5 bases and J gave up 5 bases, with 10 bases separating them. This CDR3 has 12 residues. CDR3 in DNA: TGTGCCAGCAGTCAAAGGACTGACGAGCAGTACTTC. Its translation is CASSQRTDEQYF.

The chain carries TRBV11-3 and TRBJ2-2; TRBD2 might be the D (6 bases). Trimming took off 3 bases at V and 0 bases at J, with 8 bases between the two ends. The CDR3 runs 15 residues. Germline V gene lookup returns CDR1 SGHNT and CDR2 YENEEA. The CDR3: CASSFAGSNTGELFF. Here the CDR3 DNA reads TGTGCCAGCAGCTTCGCGGGATCGAACACCGGGGAGCTGTTTTTT.

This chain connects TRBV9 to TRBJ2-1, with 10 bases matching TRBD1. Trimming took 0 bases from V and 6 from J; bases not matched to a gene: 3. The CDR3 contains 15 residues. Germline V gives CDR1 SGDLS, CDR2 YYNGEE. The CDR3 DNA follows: TGTGCCAGCAGCGTAGGACAGGGGGCGGGCAATGAGCAGTTCTTC. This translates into CASSVGQGAGNEQFF.

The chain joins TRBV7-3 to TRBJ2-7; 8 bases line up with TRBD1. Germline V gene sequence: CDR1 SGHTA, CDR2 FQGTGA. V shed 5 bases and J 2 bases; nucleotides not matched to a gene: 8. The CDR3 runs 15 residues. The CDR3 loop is CASSLNPDRAYEQYF. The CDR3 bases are TGTGCCAGCAGCCTCAACCCGGACAGGGCCTACGAGCAGTACTTC.

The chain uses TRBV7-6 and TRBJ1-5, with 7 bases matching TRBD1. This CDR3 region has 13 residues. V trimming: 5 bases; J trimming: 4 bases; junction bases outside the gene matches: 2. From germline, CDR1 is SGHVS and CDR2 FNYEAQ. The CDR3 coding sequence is TGTGCCAGCAGCCCGGGACAGAATCAGCCCCAGCATTTT. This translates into CASSPGQNQPQHF.

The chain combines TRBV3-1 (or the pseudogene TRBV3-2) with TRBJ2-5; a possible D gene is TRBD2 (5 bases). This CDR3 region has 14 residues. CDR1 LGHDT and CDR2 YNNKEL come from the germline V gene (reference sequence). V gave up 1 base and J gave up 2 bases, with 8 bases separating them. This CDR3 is CASSQGGVQETQYF. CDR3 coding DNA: TGTGCCAGCAGCCAAGGGGGAGTGCAAGAGACCCAGTACTTC.

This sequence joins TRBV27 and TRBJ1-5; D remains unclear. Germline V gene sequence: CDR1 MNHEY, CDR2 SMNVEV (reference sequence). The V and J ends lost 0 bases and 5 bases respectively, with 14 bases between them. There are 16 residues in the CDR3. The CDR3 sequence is CASSLSTEGAHQPQHF. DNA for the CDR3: TGTGCCAGCAGTTTATCGACGGAGGGAGCCCATCAGCCCCAGCATTTT.

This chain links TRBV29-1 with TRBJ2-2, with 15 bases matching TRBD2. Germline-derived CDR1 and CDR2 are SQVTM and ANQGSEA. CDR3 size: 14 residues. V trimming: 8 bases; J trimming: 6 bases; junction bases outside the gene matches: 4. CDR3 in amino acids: CSTGLAGGAGELFF. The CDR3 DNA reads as TGCAGCACCGGACTAGCGGGGGGGGCCGGGGAGCTGTTTTTT.

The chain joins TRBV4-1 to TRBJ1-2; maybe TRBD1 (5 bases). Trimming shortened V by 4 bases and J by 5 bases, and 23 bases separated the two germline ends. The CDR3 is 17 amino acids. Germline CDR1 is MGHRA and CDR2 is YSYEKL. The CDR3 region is CASSLIRNGGTSYGYTF. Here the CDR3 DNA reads TGCGCCAGCAGCCTAATTAGAAATGGCGGGACGTCTTATGGCTACACCTTC.

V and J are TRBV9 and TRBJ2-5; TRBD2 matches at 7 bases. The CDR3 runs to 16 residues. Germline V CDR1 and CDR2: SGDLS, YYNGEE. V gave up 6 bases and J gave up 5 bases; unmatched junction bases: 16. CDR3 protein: CASTPWAGVRSETQYF. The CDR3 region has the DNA TGTGCCAGCACCCCCTGGGCGGGAGTGAGATCGGAGACCCAGTACTTC. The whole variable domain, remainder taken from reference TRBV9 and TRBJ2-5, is DSGVTQTPKHLITATGQRVTLRCSPRSGDLSVYWYQQSLDQGLQFLIQYYNGEERAKGNILERFSAQQFPDLHSELNLSSLELGDSALYFCASTPWAGVRSETQYFGPGTRLLVL.

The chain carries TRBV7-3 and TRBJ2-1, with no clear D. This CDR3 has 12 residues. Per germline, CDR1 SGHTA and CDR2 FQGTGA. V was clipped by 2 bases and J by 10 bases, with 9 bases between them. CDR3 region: CASSLLPPEQFF. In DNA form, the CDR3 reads TGTGCCAGCAGCTTACTCCCGCCGGAGCAGTTCTTC.

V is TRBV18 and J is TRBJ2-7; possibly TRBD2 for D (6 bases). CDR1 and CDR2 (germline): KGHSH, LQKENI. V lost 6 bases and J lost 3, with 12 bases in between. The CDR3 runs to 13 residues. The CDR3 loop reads CASSAGTLYEQYF. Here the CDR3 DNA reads TGTGCCAGCTCGGCCGGGACTCTCTACGAGCAGTACTTC. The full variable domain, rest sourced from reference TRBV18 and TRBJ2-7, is NAGVMQNPRHLVRRRGQEARLRCSPMKGHSHVYWYRQLPEEGLKFMVYLQKENIIDESGMPKERFSAEFPKEGPSILRIQQVVRGDSAAYFCASSAGTLYEQYFGPGTRLTVT.

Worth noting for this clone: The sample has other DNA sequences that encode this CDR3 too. CDR3 residues: CASSLGQGGNQPQHF. The DNA for the CDR3 is TGTGCCAGCTCACTTGGACAGGGTGGCAATCAGCCCCAGCATTTT. The V call is TRBV18, the J call TRBJ1-5; the match to TRBD1 covers 8 bases. This CDR3 region has 15 residues. The ends lost 4 bases at V and 2 bases at J; junction bases unmatched: 4. Germline CDR1 KGHSH, CDR2 LQKENI.

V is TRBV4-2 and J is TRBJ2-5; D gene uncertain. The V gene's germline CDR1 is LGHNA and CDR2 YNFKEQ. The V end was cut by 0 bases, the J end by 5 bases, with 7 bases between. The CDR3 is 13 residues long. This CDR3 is CASSQEVGETQYF. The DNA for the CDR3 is TGTGCCAGCAGCCAAGAGGTCGGGGAGACCCAGTACTTC.

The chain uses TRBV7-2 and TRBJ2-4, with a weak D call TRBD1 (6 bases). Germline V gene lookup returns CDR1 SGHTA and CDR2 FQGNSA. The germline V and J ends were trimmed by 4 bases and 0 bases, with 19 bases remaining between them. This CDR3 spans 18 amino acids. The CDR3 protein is CASSSQIQGPLAKNIQYF. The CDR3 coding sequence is TGTGCCAGCAGCTCTCAAATCCAGGGGCCACTAGCCAAAAACATTCAGTACTTC.

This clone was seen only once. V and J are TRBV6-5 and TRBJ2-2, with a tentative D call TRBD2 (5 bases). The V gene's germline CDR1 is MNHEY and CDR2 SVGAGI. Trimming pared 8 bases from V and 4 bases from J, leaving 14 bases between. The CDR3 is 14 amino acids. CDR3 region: CASRSGLSTGELFF. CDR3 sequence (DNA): TGTGCCAGCCGGTCGGGGTTGAGCACCGGGGAGCTGTTTTTT.

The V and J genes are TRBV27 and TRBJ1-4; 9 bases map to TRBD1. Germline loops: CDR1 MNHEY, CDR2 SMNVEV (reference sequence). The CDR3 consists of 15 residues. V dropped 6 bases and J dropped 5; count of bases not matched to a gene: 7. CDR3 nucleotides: TGTGCCAGCAGGGTTTTGGGGACAGGGAATGAAAAACTGTTTTTT. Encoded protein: CASRVLGTGNEKLFF. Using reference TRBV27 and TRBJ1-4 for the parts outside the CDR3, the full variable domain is EAQVTQNPRYLITVTGKKLTVTCSQNMNHEYMSWYRQDPGLGLRQIYYSMNVEVTDKGDVPEGYKVSRKEKRNFPLILESPSPNQTSLYFCASRVLGTGNEKLFFGSGTQLSVL.

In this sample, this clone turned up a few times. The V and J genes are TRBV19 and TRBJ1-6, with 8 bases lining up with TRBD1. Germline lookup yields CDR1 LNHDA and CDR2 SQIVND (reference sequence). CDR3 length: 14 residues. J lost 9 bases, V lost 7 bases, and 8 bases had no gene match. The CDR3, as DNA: TGTGCCAGTATATATAGGACAGGGAGTTCACCCCTCCACTTT. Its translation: CASIYRTGSSPLHF.

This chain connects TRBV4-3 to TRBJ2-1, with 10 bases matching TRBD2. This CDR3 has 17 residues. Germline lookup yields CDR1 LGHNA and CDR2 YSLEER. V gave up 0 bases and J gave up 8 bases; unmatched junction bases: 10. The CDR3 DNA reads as TGCGCCAGCAGCCAAGAAGGTCCTAGCGGGAGAACCCATGAGCAGTTCTTC. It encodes CASSQEGPSGRTHEQFF.

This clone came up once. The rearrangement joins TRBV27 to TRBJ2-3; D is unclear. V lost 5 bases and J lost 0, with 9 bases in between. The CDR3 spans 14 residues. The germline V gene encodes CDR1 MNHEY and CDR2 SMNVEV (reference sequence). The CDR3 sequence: CASSRAQSTDTQYF. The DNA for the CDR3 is TGTGCCAGCAGTAGGGCCCAAAGCACAGATACGCAGTATTTT.

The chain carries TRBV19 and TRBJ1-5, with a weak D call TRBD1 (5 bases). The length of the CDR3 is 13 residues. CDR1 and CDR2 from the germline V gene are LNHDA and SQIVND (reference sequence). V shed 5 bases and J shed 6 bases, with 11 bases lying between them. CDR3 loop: CASSPFGGQPQHF. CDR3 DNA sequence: TGTGCCAGTAGTCCTTTCGGGGGTCAGCCCCAGCATTTT.

DNA of the CDR3: TGTGCCAGCAGACCACAGAGCTCTGGAAACACCATATATTTT. Its translation: CASRPQSSGNTIYF. V is TRBV28 and J is TRBJ1-3, with D uncertain. In germline, CDR1 is MDHEN, CDR2 SYDVKM. Trimming left V 6 bases short and J 0 bases short, with 9 bases between. This CDR3 is built from 14 residues.

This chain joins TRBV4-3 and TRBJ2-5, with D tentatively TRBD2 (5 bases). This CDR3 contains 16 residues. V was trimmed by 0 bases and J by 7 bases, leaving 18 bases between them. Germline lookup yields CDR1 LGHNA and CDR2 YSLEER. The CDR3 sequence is CASSQDFRTGDVTQYF. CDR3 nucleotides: TGCGCCAGCAGCCAAGATTTTAGGACTGGGGATGTGACCCAGTACTTC.

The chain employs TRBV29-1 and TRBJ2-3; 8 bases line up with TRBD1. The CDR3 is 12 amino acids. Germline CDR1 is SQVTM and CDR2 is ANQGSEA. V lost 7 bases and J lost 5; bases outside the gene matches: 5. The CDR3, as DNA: TGCAGCGCAAGACAGGGGCTAGATACGCAGTATTTT. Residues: CSARQGLDTQYF.

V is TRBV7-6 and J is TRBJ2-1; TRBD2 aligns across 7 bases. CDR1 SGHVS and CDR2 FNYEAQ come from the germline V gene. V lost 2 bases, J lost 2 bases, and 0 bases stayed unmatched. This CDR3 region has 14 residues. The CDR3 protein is CASSLLAAYNEQFF. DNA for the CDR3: TGTGCCAGCAGCTTACTAGCGGCCTACAATGAGCAGTTCTTC. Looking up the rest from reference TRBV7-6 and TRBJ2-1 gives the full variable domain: GAGVSQSPRYKVTKRGQDVALRCDPISGHVSLYWYRQALGQGPEFLTYFNYEAQQDKSGLPNDRFSAERPEGSISTLTIQRTEQRDSAMYRCASSLLAAYNEQFFGPGTRLTVL.

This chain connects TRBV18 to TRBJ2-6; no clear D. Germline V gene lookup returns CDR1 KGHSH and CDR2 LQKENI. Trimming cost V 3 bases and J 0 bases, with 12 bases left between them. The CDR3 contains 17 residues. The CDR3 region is CASSPEAVYSGANVLTF. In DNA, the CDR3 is TGTGCCAGCTCACCGGAAGCAGTGTACTCTGGGGCCAACGTCCTGACTTTC. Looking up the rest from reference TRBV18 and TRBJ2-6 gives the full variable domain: NAGVMQNPRHLVRRRGQEARLRCSPMKGHSHVYWYRQLPEEGLKFMVYLQKENIIDESGMPKERFSAEFPKEGPSILRIQQVVRGDSAAYFCASSPEAVYSGANVLTFGAGSRLTVL.

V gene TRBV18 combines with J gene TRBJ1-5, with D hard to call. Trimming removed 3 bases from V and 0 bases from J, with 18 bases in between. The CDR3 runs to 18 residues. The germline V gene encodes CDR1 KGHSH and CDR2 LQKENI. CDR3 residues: CASSPQSTAETSNQPQHF. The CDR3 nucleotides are TGTGCCAGCTCACCCCAGTCGACCGCGGAAACTAGCAATCAGCCCCAGCATTTT.

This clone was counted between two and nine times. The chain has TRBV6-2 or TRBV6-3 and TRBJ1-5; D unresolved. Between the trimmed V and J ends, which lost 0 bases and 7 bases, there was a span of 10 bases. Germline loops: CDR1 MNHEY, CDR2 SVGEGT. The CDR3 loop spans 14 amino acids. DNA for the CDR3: TGTGCCAGCAGTTACTCCGCAGGAGGGCAGCCCCAGCATTTT. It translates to CASSYSAGGQPQHF.